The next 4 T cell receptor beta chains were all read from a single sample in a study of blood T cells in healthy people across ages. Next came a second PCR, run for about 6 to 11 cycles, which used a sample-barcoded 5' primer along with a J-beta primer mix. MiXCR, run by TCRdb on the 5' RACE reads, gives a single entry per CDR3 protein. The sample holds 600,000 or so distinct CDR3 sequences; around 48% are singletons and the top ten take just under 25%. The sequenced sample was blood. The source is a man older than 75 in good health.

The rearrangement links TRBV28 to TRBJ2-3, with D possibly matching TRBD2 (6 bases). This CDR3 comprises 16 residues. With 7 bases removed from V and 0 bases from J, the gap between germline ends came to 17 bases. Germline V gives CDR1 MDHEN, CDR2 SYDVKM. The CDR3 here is CASTLGGLLSTDTQYF. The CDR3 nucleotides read TGTGCCAGCACCCTGGGAGGACTACTTAGCACAGATACGCAGTATTTT.

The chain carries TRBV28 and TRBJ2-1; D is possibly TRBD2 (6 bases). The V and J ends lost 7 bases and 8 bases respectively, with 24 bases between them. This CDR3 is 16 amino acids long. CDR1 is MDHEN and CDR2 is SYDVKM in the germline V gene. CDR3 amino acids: CASTPSARDLSDEQFF. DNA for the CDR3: TGTGCCAGCACCCCGTCGGCGCGGGACCTTAGTGATGAGCAGTTCTTC.

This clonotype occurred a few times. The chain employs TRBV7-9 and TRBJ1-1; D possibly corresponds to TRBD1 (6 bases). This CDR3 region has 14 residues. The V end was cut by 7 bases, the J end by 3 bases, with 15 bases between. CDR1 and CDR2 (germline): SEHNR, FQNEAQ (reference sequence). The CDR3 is CASNPGGFDTEAFF. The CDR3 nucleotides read TGTGCCAGCAACCCGGGGGGCTTCGACACTGAAGCTTTCTTT. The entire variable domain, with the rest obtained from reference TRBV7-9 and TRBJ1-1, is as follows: DTGVSQNPRHKITKRGQNVTFRCDPISEHNRLYWYRQTLGQGPEFLTYFQNEAQLEKSRLLSDRFSAERPKGSFSTLEIQRTEQGDSAMYLCASNPGGFDTEAFFGQGTRLTVV.

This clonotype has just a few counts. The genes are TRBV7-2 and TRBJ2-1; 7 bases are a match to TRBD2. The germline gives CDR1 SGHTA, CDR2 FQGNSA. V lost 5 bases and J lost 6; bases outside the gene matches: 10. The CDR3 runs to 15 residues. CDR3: CASSRDYLDGNEQFF. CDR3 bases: TGTGCCAGCAGCCGGGACTACCTTGATGGCAATGAGCAGTTCTTC.